Detailed here is one TCR beta chain. Its matching antigen is unknown. Primers: 60 Vbeta forward and 13 Jbeta reverse. Only in-frame clones appear in the TCRdb table, and some are missing; sequencing was by immunoSEQ multiplex PCR. Counted here are some 150,000 clones, roughly 80% occurring once; the ten biggest clones make up roughly 4.4%. The data are from a study of cytomegalovirus exposure and HLA in healthy donors. Regarding the study as a whole: Immune exposure information available was restricted to CMV serostatus. A previous analysis found most TCR beta V segments productive roughly 90% or roughly 30% of the time. The study recorded 150 to 200 TCR beta chains that were cytomegalovirus-associated.

CDR1 SEHNR and CDR2 FQNEAQ come from the germline V gene (reference sequence). This CDR3 region has 12 residues. With 5 bases removed from V and 7 bases from J, the gap between germline ends came to 11 bases. V and J are TRBV7-9 and TRBJ1-1, with D perhaps TRBD1 (5 bases). This TCR was sampled from a man aged 30 to 45 in good health and CMV-seronegative. Source material: PBMCs. The CDR3 sequence is CASSLGTGEAFF. The CDR3 DNA is TGTGCCAGCAGCCTGGGGACTGGTGAAGCTTTCTTT.